This TCR beta chain came from a study of T cells in Graves' hyperthyroidism and ophthalmopathy. Points from the study as a whole: The majority of expanded thyroid clonotypes above 0.001 also appeared in blood.

Patients having uncontrolled infection, another autoimmune disease, pregnancy or lactation were not included. Diagnostic decisions used clinical symptoms, serum thyroxine and TRAb, thyroid ultrasound and orbital computed tomography. There were TCR beta CDR3 regions amplified from RNA transcripts. The primer set for the first-round RT-PCR of the TCR CDR3 was HTBI. TCRdb passed the multiplex PCR reads through MiXCR, listing each CDR3 protein once. The sample shows more than 550,000 distinct CDR3 sequences, roughly 45% of them seen only once. Germline CDR1 and CDR2: MNHNS and SASEGT. V lost 5 bases and J 1 base, leaving 8 bases between the germline ends. CDR3 length: 14 amino acids. Concerning this clonotype itself: Its antigen is not known.

The specimen was peripheral blood or thyroid tissue (not recorded which). The sequence was obtained from an adult man with Graves' disease, either hyperthyroidism or ophthalmopathy (not recorded which). The rearrangement links TRBV6-1 to TRBJ1-4; D remains ambiguous. In nucleotides, the CDR3 is TGTGCCAGCAGTCACAGTGAAACTAATGAAAAACTGTTTTTT. Encoded protein: CASSHSETNEKLFF.